This passage covers 26 T cell receptor beta chains from one sample sequenced in a study of CD8 T cells in ankylosing spondylitis. TCRdb reprocessed the 5' RACE reads via MiXCR and lists one record per CDR3 protein. Among roughly 150,000 distinct CDR3 sequences, around a third were seen once, and the ten largest hold about 5.5%. Sequenced input: synovial fluid, either unsorted or a sorted T cell fraction (not recorded which). Receptors originate from a male donor with ankylosing spondylitis.

This clonotype turned up a few times. The J gene is TRBJ1-3, the V gene TRBV11-2; the D is unclear. The V gene's germline CDR1 is SGHAT and CDR2 FQNNGV. The V end was cut by 5 bases, the J end by 0 bases, with 17 bases between. The CDR3 sequence is 17 residues long. CDR3 sequence reads: CASSPTSGRLSGNTIYF. The CDR3 DNA is TGTGCCAGCAGCCCAACCAGCGGGCGACTCTCTGGAAACACCATATATTTT.

The rearrangement joins TRBV6-2 or TRBV6-3 to TRBJ2-5, with 10 bases lining up with TRBD1. Trimming removed 6 bases from V and 5 bases from J; junction bases left unmatched: 6. CDR1 MNHEY and CDR2 SVGEGT come from the germline V gene. This CDR3 comprises 14 residues. The CDR3 coding sequence is TGTGCCAGCAGATACGGGACAGGGGTTGAGACCCAGTACTTC. Amino acids: CASRYGTGVETQYF.

This clonotype appeared once. The V call is TRBV7-2, the J call TRBJ2-3; a possible D gene is TRBD2 (5 bases). This CDR3 has 16 amino acids. Looked up from germline, CDR1 is SGHTA and CDR2 is FQGNSA. V was cut by 5 bases and J by 1 base, with 16 bases left in between. The CDR3 coding sequence is TGTGCCAGCAGCGCAAACCCGGGATTCGGCACAGATACGCAGTATTTT. As protein: CASSANPGFGTDTQYF.

In its sample, this clonotype was seen many times. The rearrangement joins TRBV6-1 to TRBJ1-3, with D hard to call. V was clipped by 6 bases and J by 0 bases, with 12 bases between them. The CDR3 totals 15 residues. Germline-derived CDR1 and CDR2 are MNHNS and SASEGT. The CDR3 DNA is TGTGCCAGCAGGTCGACACCAGTCTCTGGAAACACCATATATTTT. It encodes CASRSTPVSGNTIYF.

The chain links TRBV5-1 to TRBJ2-5; possibly TRBD2 for D (6 bases). The germline V and J ends were trimmed by 0 bases and 4 bases, with 10 bases remaining between them. The CDR3 has 14 amino acids. The germline V gene has CDR1 SGHRS and CDR2 YFSETQ. The CDR3 nucleotides read TGCGCCAGCAGCTTGGTGGGGGGTCGAGAGACCCAGTACTTC. It codes for CASSLVGGRETQYF.

This clonotype was picked up one time. This chain uses TRBV10-3 with TRBJ1-1, with D possibly matching TRBD1 (5 bases). The CDR3 has 15 residues. Between the trimmed V and J ends, which lost 7 bases and 1 base, there was a span of 16 bases. Germline V gene lookup returns CDR1 ENHRY and CDR2 SYGVKD. The CDR3: CAITPGGKGNTEAFF. CDR3 DNA sequence: TGTGCCATCACCCCCGGGGGGAAGGGGAACACTGAAGCTTTCTTT.

There are a few counts of this clonotype. This chain links TRBV7-3 with TRBJ2-1; TRBD1 aligns across 9 bases. The CDR3 contains 17 residues. CDR1 and CDR2 (germline): SGHTA, FQGTGA. After removal of 4 bases from V and 2 bases from J, the junction contained 9 bases not matched to a gene. Here the CDR3 reads CASSSSRDRVPYNEQFF. CDR3 DNA: TGTGCCAGCAGCTCGTCCCGGGACAGGGTACCCTACAATGAGCAGTTCTTC.

Points on this clonotype: The junction departs from the called germline gene at one end, perhaps through a read error. This chain connects TRBV7-9 to TRBJ1-1, with D unresolved. This CDR3 contains 9 residues. Germline V gives CDR1 SEHNR, CDR2 FQNEAQ (reference sequence). The CDR3: CASSPHPPF. The CDR3 nucleotides are TGTGCCAGCAGCCCACACCCGCCCTTT.

This clonotype was observed a few times. CDR3 in DNA: TGCGCCAGCAGCTTGGCCGGGGGGGAGCCCTACAATGAGCAGTTCTTC. This translates into CASSLAGGEPYNEQFF. The chain combines TRBV5-1 with TRBJ2-1; 8 bases agree with TRBD2. The CDR3 contains 16 residues. The trim removed 0 bases at V and 2 bases at J, leaving 4 bases unmatched. Germline V gene lookup returns CDR1 SGHRS and CDR2 YFSETQ.

Only a few counts were recorded for this clonotype. The rearrangement links TRBV12-3 or TRBV12-4 to TRBJ2-1; D is possibly TRBD2 (6 bases). This CDR3 contains 15 residues. V lost 1 base to trimming and J lost 9 bases, with 16 bases between them. For the CDR3, the DNA is TGTGCCAGCAGTTTAGGGACTACGGGGTCGGGTGAGCAGTTCTTC. It codes for CASSLGTTGSGEQFF.

This clonotype was counted a few times. The rearrangement uses TRBV7-9 and TRBJ1-1; D is unclear. Germline assignment: CDR1 SEHNR and CDR2 FQNEAQ (reference sequence). V lost 0 bases to trimming and J lost 13 bases, with 18 bases between them. The length of the CDR3 is 14 residues. As DNA, the CDR3 is TGTGCCAGCAGCTTAGCTGAGGTTTCACCCGAGGGTTTCTTT. It specifies CASSLAEVSPEGFF.

This rearrangement joins TRBV18 to TRBJ2-7; D unresolved. CDR3 length equals 13 residues. V lost 4 bases, J lost 2 bases, and 9 bases lay in between. Per the germline V gene, CDR1 is KGHSH and CDR2 is LQKENI. For the CDR3, the DNA is TGTGCCAGCTCACATGGACCCGCCTACGAGCAGTACTTC. Amino acid sequence: CASSHGPAYEQYF.

The rearrangement joins TRBV6-5 to TRBJ2-3; 8 bases map to TRBD2. Unmatched junction bases numbered 8, after V lost 7 bases and J lost 14 bases. Looked up from germline, CDR1 is MNHEY and CDR2 is SVGAGI. The CDR3 sequence is 11 residues long. The CDR3 sequence is CASIERGRRYF. In DNA form, the CDR3 reads TGTGCCAGCATCGAGCGGGGGAGGCGGTATTTT.

The CDR3 protein is CASSPLRGRTNEKLFF. CDR3 in DNA: TGTGCCAGCTCACCACTGAGGGGGCGGACTAATGAAAAACTGTTTTTT. The chain couples TRBV18 to TRBJ1-4; TRBD1 agrees at 7 bases. J gave up 2 bases and V 1 base, and 4 bases lay outside the gene matches. This CDR3 is 16 amino acids long. The germline CDR1 and CDR2 sequences are KGHSH and LQKENI. Combining the CDR3 with reference TRBV18 and TRBJ1-4 gives the whole variable domain NAGVMQNPRHLVRRRGQEARLRCSPMKGHSHVYWYRQLPEEGLKFMVYLQKENIIDESGMPKERFSAEFPKEGPSILRIQQVVRGDSAAYFCASSPLRGRTNEKLFFGSGTQLSVL.

This clonotype was found many times. The chain uses TRBV12-3 or TRBV12-4 and TRBJ1-2, with a tentative D call TRBD1 (5 bases). The length of the CDR3 is 15 residues. V was shortened by 7 bases and J by 0 bases, with 15 bases between the two germline ends. The CDR3 sequence: CASKEDGRANYGYTF. The CDR3 DNA reads TGTGCCAGCAAAGAGGATGGCAGGGCTAACTATGGCTACACCTTC.

The chain has TRBV11-2 and TRBJ1-1, with D possibly TRBD1 on 6 matching bases. CDR3 length: 15 residues. Per germline, CDR1 SGHAT and CDR2 FQNNGV. V was clipped by 1 base and J by 5 bases, with 14 bases between them. CDR3 region: CASSLGDGGRTEAFF. CDR3 bases: TGTGCCAGCAGCTTAGGGGACGGGGGGCGGACTGAAGCTTTCTTT.

This clonotype was picked up a small number of times. The rearrangement uses TRBV6-1 and TRBJ1-1; TRBD1 might be the D (5 bases). CDR1 is MNHNS and CDR2 is SASEGT in the germline V gene. This CDR3 region has 15 residues. The V end lost 5 bases, the J end lost 0 bases, and 13 bases lay between the germline ends. CDR3 sequence reads: CASSPGGTLNTEAFF. The CDR3 coding sequence is TGTGCCAGCAGTCCGGGGGGGACCTTGAACACTGAAGCTTTCTTT.

This clonotype was recorded a few times. This sequence joins TRBV7-9 and TRBJ1-2; tentatively, D is TRBD1 (5 bases). Deletions cut 8 bases from V and 2 bases from J, with 18 bases between. CDR1 is SEHNR, CDR2 FQNEAQ, per germline (reference sequence). The CDR3 is 15 amino acids. The CDR3 DNA reads TGTGCCAGCTTTACTCCGGGGGGATTGAACTATGGCTACACCTTC. Protein sequence: CASFTPGGLNYGYTF.

This chain connects TRBV24-1 to TRBJ2-1, with TRBD2 identical over 9 bases. With V trimmed by 4 bases and J by 6 bases, 9 bases remained unmatched. The CDR3 extends over 16 amino acids. CDR1 and CDR2 (germline): KGHDR, SFDVKD. The CDR3 region is CATSEPSGGRANEQFF. The CDR3 nucleotides read TGTGCCACCAGTGAACCTTCTGGCGGGAGGGCCAATGAGCAGTTCTTC.

This clonotype appeared a few times. The chain joins TRBV20-1 to TRBJ1-1; maybe TRBD1 (5 bases). Looked up from germline, CDR1 is DFQATT and CDR2 is SNEGSKA (reference sequence). This CDR3 spans 14 amino acids. Deletions cut 6 bases from V and 1 base from J, with 15 bases between. The CDR3 DNA follows: TGCAGTGCCCAGACCCTTGGGACGAACACTGAAGCTTTCTTT. It yields the protein CSAQTLGTNTEAFF.

V is TRBV7-2 and J is TRBJ2-7; no firm D call. This CDR3 comprises 11 residues. The V end lost 10 bases, the J end lost 7 bases, and 14 bases lay between the germline ends. Looked up from germline, CDR1 is SGHTA and CDR2 is FQGNSA. Here the CDR3 DNA reads TGTGCCACCCCCTCCCAAATTGAGCAGTACTTC. Its protein product is CATPSQIEQYF. The full variable domain, in which reference TRBV7-2 and TRBJ2-7 provide the parts outside the CDR3, is GAGVSQSPSNKVTEKGKDVELRCDPISGHTALYWYRQSLGQGLEFLIYFQGNSAPDKSGLPSDRFSAERTGGSVSTLTIQRTQQEDSAVYLCATPSQIEQYFGPGTRLTVT.

V and J are TRBV5-1 and TRBJ2-7, with D tentatively TRBD1 or TRBD2 (5 bases each). V lost 3 bases and J lost 0, with 10 bases in between. CDR1 SGHRS and CDR2 YFSETQ come from the germline V gene. The CDR3 length is 14 residues. The CDR3 protein is CASSSGTDSYEQYF. CDR3 nucleotide sequence: TGCGCCAGCAGCTCCGGGACGGACTCCTACGAGCAGTACTTC.

The chain has TRBV30 and TRBJ2-1; 8 bases agree with TRBD1. CDR3 size: 13 residues. The V gene end was trimmed by 4 bases and the J gene end by 8 bases; junction bases not matched to a gene: 7. The germline gives CDR1 GTSNPN, CDR2 SVGIG (reference sequence). The CDR3 DNA reads as TGTGCCTGGACCGCGGACAGGGCCTATGAGCAGTTCTTC. Amino acids: CAWTADRAYEQFF.

The chain combines TRBV7-2 with TRBJ2-3; D is unresolved. Germline assignment: CDR1 SGHTA and CDR2 FQGNSA. The CDR3 has 14 amino acids. V dropped 3 bases and J dropped 4 bases, with 11 bases sitting between them. CDR3 nucleotide sequence: TGTGCCAGCAGCTTTGGTAGCAGCGCAGATACGCAGTATTTT. Translation gives CASSFGSSADTQYF. Full variable domain (rest looked up from reference TRBV7-2 and TRBJ2-3): GAGVSQSPSNKVTEKGKDVELRCDPISGHTALYWYRQSLGQGLEFLIYFQGNSAPDKSGLPSDRFSAERTGGSVSTLTIQRTQQEDSAVYLCASSFGSSADTQYFGPGTRLTVL.

The chain has TRBV5-1 and TRBJ2-7; the D gene is possibly TRBD2 (5 bases). Trimming shortened V by 4 bases and J by 4 bases, and 18 bases separated the two germline ends. The CDR3 runs to 15 residues. Per germline, CDR1 SGHRS and CDR2 YFSETQ. The CDR3 is CASSLLERPPYEQYF. In DNA, the CDR3 is TGCGCCAGCAGCCTGCTGGAGCGGCCCCCTTACGAGCAGTACTTC.

The chain recombines TRBV2 with TRBJ2-1; D possibly corresponds to TRBD2 (5 bases). Trimming removed 8 bases at V and 6 bases at J, with 20 bases between. There are 15 residues in the CDR3. Germline V gene sequence: CDR1 SNHLY, CDR2 FYNNEI. CDR3 sequence (DNA): TGTGCCAGCCTGCCTGAGGGATTAGGCCTCAATGAGCAGTTCTTC. As protein: CASLPEGLGLNEQFF.